The present TCR beta chain was sequenced within a study of T cells in Graves' hyperthyroidism and ophthalmopathy. Amplification yielded TCR beta CDR3 regions, with RNA transcripts as the source. RT-PCR in the first round (using the HTBI primer set) targeted the TCR CDR3. TCRdb reanalysed the multiplex PCR reads using MiXCR and keeps one entry per CDR3 protein. The sample records approximately 330,000 distinct CDR3 sequences, 15% to 20% being singletons. The clonotype comes from a woman in her forties or fifties with Graves' hyperthyroidism. The material sequenced was blood.

CDR3 DNA: TGCAGTGCTATTGAACAGGGAGGATCGACCCAGTACTTC. It is translated as CSAIEQGGSTQYF. The chain uses TRBV20-1 and TRBJ2-5; D assignment may be TRBD1 or TRBD2 (6 bases each). The CDR3 spans 13 residues. V gave up 4 bases and J gave up 7 bases, with 16 bases separating them. Germline CDR1 DFQATT, CDR2 SNEGSKA (reference sequence).